The 22 T cell receptor beta chains reported below all come from one sample, sequenced in a study of cytomegalovirus exposure and HLA in healthy donors (dated by TCRdb to between 2016 and 2019). The method behind the library was the immunoSEQ multiplex PCR assay. For the multiplex PCR, a mixture combining 60 forward primers for TCR Vbeta segments and 13 reverse primers for TCR Jbeta segments was used. Drawn from immuneACCESS, this table holds only the in-frame rearrangements with V and J called that TCRdb kept. Clones are partly lost; checked studies trace under half to an unresolved V gene and leave the rest unexplained. The sample has 150,000 to 200,000 clones on record, 77% of them singletons. The ten biggest clones cover approximately 1.3% of the sample. The source material was PBMCs. These receptor sequences come from a woman aged 25 to 39 in good health and CMV-seropositive.

The CDR3 coding sequence is TGTGCCATCAGTGATCCGGGGGACAGTCAACCCTACGAGCAGTACTTC. Encoded protein: CAISDPGDSQPYEQYF. The chain combines TRBV10-3 with TRBJ2-7; D possibly corresponds to TRBD1 (7 bases). From germline, CDR1 is ENHRY and CDR2 SYGVKD. The CDR3 consists of 16 residues. V lost 3 bases to trimming and J lost 2 bases, with 17 bases between them.

The chain couples TRBV25-1 to TRBJ1-2; 12 bases agree with TRBD1. Germline trimming cut 4 bases from V and 6 bases from J; bases unmatched to any gene: 15. Germline CDR1 is MGHDK and CDR2 is SYGVNS. CDR3 size: 18 residues. In nucleotides, the CDR3 is TGTGCCAGCAGTGCAGTTCCGGGACAGGGGGCGCGGAGTGATGGCTACACCTTC. Residues: CASSAVPGQGARSDGYTF.

The CDR3 protein is CAWSAGGSYEQYF. The CDR3 nucleotides are TGTGCCTGGAGTGCAGGGGGCTCTTACGAGCAGTACTTC. The rearrangement uses TRBV30 and TRBJ2-7; 8 bases line up with TRBD1. Trimming at V came to 1 base and at J to 4 bases, leaving 3 bases not matched to a gene. The CDR3 is 13 amino acids. Looked up from germline, CDR1 is GTSNPN and CDR2 is SVGIG (reference sequence).

This CDR3 is CSVELAVGAKNIQYF. The CDR3, as DNA: TGCAGCGTTGAACTAGCGGTCGGGGCCAAAAACATTCAGTACTTC. This chain links TRBV29-1 with TRBJ2-4; 7 positions match TRBD2. With V trimmed by 2 bases and J by 1 base, 5 bases remained unmatched. The germline V gene has CDR1 SQVTM and CDR2 ANQGSEA. The CDR3 totals 15 residues.

The chain links TRBV2 to TRBJ2-3; 7 positions agree with TRBD1. CDR3 size: 16 residues. Trimming cost V 5 bases and J 2 bases; bases outside gene matches: 10. Per the germline V gene, CDR1 is SNHLY and CDR2 is FYNNEI. The CDR3 bases are TGTGCCAGCAGTACCTTACAGGGGCGTAACACAGATACGCAGTATTTT. As protein: CASSTLQGRNTDTQYF.

The chain combines TRBV6-6 with TRBJ2-7; TRBD2 aligns across 13 bases. J gave up 12 bases and V 5 bases, and 10 bases lay outside the gene matches. CDR1 and CDR2 (germline): MNHNY, SVGAGI (reference sequence). CDR3 length equals 14 residues. The CDR3 nucleotides read TGTGCCAGCAGTCCTCGGACTAGCGGGAGAGACGTGTACTTC. Translating it yields CASSPRTSGRDVYF.

This sequence joins TRBV11-2 and TRBJ1-4, with D maybe TRBD1 (5 bases). The V and J ends lost 2 bases and 7 bases respectively, with 11 bases between them. The CDR3 loop spans 14 amino acids. Germline V gives CDR1 SGHAT, CDR2 FQNNGV. CDR3 protein: CASSLSGAGEKLFF. DNA for the CDR3: TGTGCCAGCAGCTTATCTGGGGCAGGTGAAAAACTGTTTTTT.

The chain employs TRBV5-1 and TRBJ2-5, with 11 bases fitting TRBD2. CDR1 and CDR2 (germline): SGHRS, YFSETQ. This CDR3 region has 17 residues. V shed 0 bases and J 5 bases; nucleotides not matched to a gene: 9. CDR3 in DNA: TGCGCCAGCAGCTTGGTCCCAACGACTAGCGGGATTGAGACCCAGTACTTC. This encodes CASSLVPTTSGIETQYF.

A remark on this clone: A read error is likely, as this CDR3 ends without the conserved phenylalanine or tryptophan. The genes are TRBV7-2 and TRBJ1-2; D is possibly TRBD1 (5 bases). The ends were cut back, 1 base at V and 4 bases at J, with 13 bases in the middle. The CDR3 runs to 15 residues. Germline V gives CDR1 SGHTA, CDR2 FQGNSA. DNA for the CDR3: TGTGCCAGCAGCTTAGGGGCAACAGGTCTCTATGGCTACACCCTC. Protein sequence: CASSLGATGLYGYTL.

This clone was recorded only once. The chain uses TRBV10-3 and TRBJ1-1; D not resolved. The ends were cut back, 4 bases at V and 0 bases at J, with 12 bases in the middle. The CDR3 runs to 15 residues. Germline loops: CDR1 ENHRY, CDR2 SYGVKD. The CDR3 is CAISGFSGMNTEAFF. CDR3 nucleotides: TGTGCCATCAGTGGTTTTTCGGGTATGAACACTGAAGCTTTCTTT.

The genes are TRBV15 and TRBJ1-2; D unclear. The CDR3 covers 13 residues. From germline, CDR1 is LNHNV and CDR2 YYDKDF (reference sequence). The germline V and J ends were trimmed by 0 bases and 8 bases, with 10 bases remaining between them. CDR3 loop: CATSRDNRGGYTF. In DNA, the CDR3 is TGTGCCACCAGCAGAGATAACCGCGGGGGCTACACCTTC.

In nucleotides, the CDR3 is TGCGCCAGCAGGAGTAGCGGGACCTTCGAGCAGTACTTC. This codes for CASRSSGTFEQYF. This chain connects TRBV4-1 to TRBJ2-7, with 8 bases matching TRBD2. Germline V gene data show CDR1 as MGHRA and CDR2 as YSYEKL. V shed 6 bases, J shed 6 bases, and the junction held 7 bases outside the gene matches. The length of the CDR3 is 13 residues.

V and J are TRBV4-1 and TRBJ1-2; 8 bases align to TRBD1. The CDR3 covers 15 residues. Germline-derived CDR1 and CDR2 are MGHRA and YSYEKL. V gave up 0 bases and J gave up 5 bases; unmatched junction bases: 5. The DNA for the CDR3 is TGCGCCAGCAGCCAAGATGGGGGGACAGGATATGGCTACACCTTC. This codes for CASSQDGGTGYGYTF.

This sequence joins TRBV28 and TRBJ2-3; no firm D call. This CDR3 comprises 14 residues. V shed 2 bases and J shed 2 bases, with 8 bases lying between them. Per germline, CDR1 MDHEN and CDR2 SYDVKM. Here the CDR3 DNA reads TGTGCCAGCAGTTTAAGCCTTCCCACAGATACGCAGTATTTT. This sequence encodes CASSLSLPTDTQYF.

This clone showed up just a few times. The genes are TRBV30 and TRBJ1-1, with D tentatively TRBD1 (6 bases). Germline values: CDR1 GTSNPN, CDR2 SVGIG (reference sequence). The CDR3 runs to 13 residues. V was cut by 5 bases and J by 5 bases, with 15 bases left in between. This chain's CDR3 is CAWRQGGGTEAFF. The CDR3 bases are TGTGCCTGGCGTCAGGGAGGGGGGACTGAAGCTTTCTTT.

V and J are TRBV7-2 and TRBJ2-7, with 12 bases lining up with TRBD2. Per the germline V gene, CDR1 is SGHTA and CDR2 is FQGNSA. CDR3 size: 16 residues. The V gene end was trimmed by 5 bases and the J gene end by 4 bases; junction bases not matched to a gene: 9. CDR3: CASSPARTSGVYEQYF. The CDR3 nucleotides are TGTGCCAGCAGCCCAGCAAGGACTAGCGGGGTATACGAGCAGTACTTC.

The chain employs TRBV6-6 and TRBJ2-7, with 9 bases matching TRBD1. The CDR3 consists of 16 residues. J lost 2 bases, V lost 0 bases, and 5 bases had no gene match. Germline V gene sequence: CDR1 MNHNY, CDR2 SVGAGI (reference sequence). This chain's CDR3 is CASSYSRTGATYEQYF. CDR3 coding DNA: TGTGCCAGCAGTTACTCGAGGACAGGGGCGACCTACGAGCAGTACTTC.

The V gene is TRBV7-2, the J gene TRBJ1-2; possible D gene TRBD1, 5 bases. The CDR3 runs to 14 residues. Per the germline V gene, CDR1 is SGHTA and CDR2 is FQGNSA. V shed 7 bases and J shed 6 bases, with 18 bases lying between them. The CDR3 nucleotides are TGTGCCAGCATCACGCTAAGGGGCGCGAATGGCTACACCTTC. Residues: CASITLRGANGYTF.

This clone came up a few times. The chain uses TRBV19 and TRBJ1-2; D unresolved. V was trimmed by 3 bases and J by 3 bases, leaving 8 bases between them. Germline V gene data show CDR1 as LNHDA and CDR2 as SQIVND (reference sequence). The CDR3 runs 13 residues. In DNA, the CDR3 is TGTGCCAGTAGTATCTCGGAGTACTATGGCTACACCTTC. Its protein product is CASSISEYYGYTF.

The chain carries TRBV18 and TRBJ2-5, with 7 nucleotides matching TRBD2. CDR3 length: 14 residues. CDR1 and CDR2 (germline): KGHSH, LQKENI. The trim removed 2 bases at V and 1 base at J, leaving 1 base unmatched. Here the CDR3 DNA reads TGTGCCAGCTCACCAAGGACTAGCCAAGAGACCCAGTACTTC. As protein: CASSPRTSQETQYF.

This chain links TRBV28 with TRBJ2-7; 9 bases align to TRBD2. Unmatched junction bases numbered 21, after V lost 9 bases and J lost 0 bases. The germline gives CDR1 MDHEN, CDR2 SYDVKM. The CDR3 sequence is 19 residues long. This CDR3 reads CARPLGLGGRAPSSYEQYF. For the CDR3, the DNA is TGTGCCAGACCCTTGGGGCTAGGCGGGAGGGCCCCAAGCTCCTACGAGCAGTACTTC.

The rearrangement links TRBV7-2 to TRBJ2-5; 8 bases agree with TRBD1. Per the germline V gene, CDR1 is SGHTA and CDR2 is FQGNSA. V dropped 5 bases and J dropped 5; count of bases not matched to a gene: 10. There are 15 residues in the CDR3. CDR3 nucleotides: TGTGCCAGCAGCGTAGACAGGGGAGTTCAGGAGACCCAGTACTTC. Amino acid sequence: CASSVDRGVQETQYF.